This T cell receptor (beta chain) derives from a study of cytomegalovirus exposure and HLA in healthy donors. Study-wide results and caveats: A list of 150 to 200 TCR beta chains associated with cytomegalovirus was given.

The CDR3 is made up of 16 amino acids. V shed 5 bases and J 1 base; nucleotides not matched to a gene: 9. CDR1 SGHNT and CDR2 YYREEE come from the germline V gene (reference sequence). Researchers ran the PCR with 60 Vbeta and 13 Jbeta primers. Some clones are missing from TCRdb's copy, which holds only in-frame ones; the method was immunoSEQ multiplex PCR. The sample carries around 170,000 clones, around 84% recorded once. This clone was found once. Its antigen remains unknown. V and J are TRBV5-4 and TRBJ2-3, with 8 positions matching TRBD2. The receptor was derived from a woman aged 45 to 65 in good health and CMV-seropositive. Sequencing was done on a sample of PBMCs. DNA for the CDR3: TGTGCCAGCAGGTCCACTAGCGGATCGGGCACAGATACGCAGTATTTT. Amino acids: CASRSTSGSGTDTQYF. Looking up the rest from reference TRBV5-4 and TRBJ2-3 gives the full variable domain: ETGVTQSPTHLIKTRGQQVTLRCSSQSGHNTVSWYQQALGQGPQFIFQYYREEENGRGNFPPRFSGLQFPNYSSELNVNALELDDSALYLCASRSTSGSGTDTQYFGPGTRLTVL.